The clone carrying this TCR beta chain was recorded at least ten times. The sample comes from a study of regulatory T cells in long-lasting Graves disease. Study as a whole: For under 3 months, newly diagnosed Graves' patients had been taking antithyroid drugs.

Combining iRepertoire HTBI primers with Arm-PCR of CDR3 regions, the authors built TCR beta libraries. A single record per CDR3 protein comes from TCRdb applying MiXCR to the multiplex PCR reads. This sample has hundreds of thousands of distinct CDR3 sequences, with roughly 15% found just once. Time point here: newly diagnosed GD, antithyroid drugs for less than 3 months. Construction of the TCR library relied on RNA isolated from PBMCs. The CDR3 length is 15 residues. Germline values: CDR1 MDHEN, CDR2 SYDVKM. Trimming shortened V by 7 bases and J by 2 bases, and 17 bases separated the two germline ends. The data also belong to a second study, concerning T cells in Graves' hyperthyroidism and ophthalmopathy. As reported in that work: Exclusion criteria comprised uncontrolled infection, other autoimmune disease, pregnancy or lactation.

This chain joins TRBV28 and TRBJ1-2; weak D call: TRBD1 (5 bases). Sequenced material: peripheral blood mononuclear cells (PBMCs), taken at new diagnosis, from a patient treated with antithyroid drugs. This clonotype was obtained from a woman aged 30 to 39 with Graves disease. Here the CDR3 DNA reads TGTGCCAGCAAAAGACAAACGGGGCTAAACTATGGCTACACCTTC. Translated: CASKRQTGLNYGYTF.